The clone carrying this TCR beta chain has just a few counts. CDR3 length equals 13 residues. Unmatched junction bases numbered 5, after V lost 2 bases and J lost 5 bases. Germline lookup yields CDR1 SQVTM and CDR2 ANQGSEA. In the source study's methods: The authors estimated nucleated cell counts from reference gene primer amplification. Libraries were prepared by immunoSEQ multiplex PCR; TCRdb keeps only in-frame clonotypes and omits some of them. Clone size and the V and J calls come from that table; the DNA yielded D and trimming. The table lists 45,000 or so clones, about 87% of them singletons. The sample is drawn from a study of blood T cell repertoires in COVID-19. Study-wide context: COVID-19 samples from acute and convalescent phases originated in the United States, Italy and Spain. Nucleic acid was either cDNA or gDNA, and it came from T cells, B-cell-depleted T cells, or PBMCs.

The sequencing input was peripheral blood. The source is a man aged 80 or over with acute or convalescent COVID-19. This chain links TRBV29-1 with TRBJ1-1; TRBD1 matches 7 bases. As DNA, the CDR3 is TGCAGCGTTGAACGACAGGGTAGGACTGAAGCTTTCTTT. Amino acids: CSVERQGRTEAFF.